This TCR beta chain was sequenced for a study of T cell repertoires in cytomegalovirus infection. Study in general: Signatures in public TCR beta sequences pointed to both CMV infection and matching HLA type.

TCRdb reprocessed the reads via MiXCR and lists one record per CDR3 protein. Found here are about 310,000 distinct CDR3 sequences, 8% to 10% of them singletons; the top ten hold 2% to 3%. General observations from the study: HLA-C-restricted CMV-specific TCR beta clonotypes were dominant in the ex vivo response.

Many counts were recorded for this clonotype. Its antigen is as yet unknown. The CDR3 loop spans 14 amino acids. V lost 0 bases and J lost 4; bases outside the gene matches: 3. Germline lookup yields CDR1 SGHDT and CDR2 YYEEEE. The chain recombines TRBV5-6 with TRBJ2-5; TRBD1 matches 7 bases. The TCR sequence derives from a human donor in good health (CMV status not recorded). Some clones in this sample may be carry-over from other donors' samples. Specimen: PBMCs. CDR3 region: CASSLEGGGETQYF. The CDR3 bases are TGTGCCAGCAGCTTGGAAGGGGGCGGAGAGACCCAGTACTTC.